This TCR beta chain was sequenced for a study of shared clonotypes between healthy human individuals. CDR1 and CDR2 (germline): LNHDA, SQIVND (reference sequence). The CDR3 contains 13 residues. V was clipped by 9 bases and J by 8 bases; unmatched bases: 5. Profiling relied on immunoSEQ multiplex PCR, and the TCRdb table lists in-frame clones only, not all of them. The data show about 1 million clones, about 75% seen once. From CD4+ cells came CD45RA+ naive and CD45RA-negative memory subsets. The clonotype was recovered from a man between 18 and 29 years old in good health. The rearrangement links TRBV19 to TRBJ2-1, with 12 bases matching TRBD2. Sample: memory CD4+ T cells sorted from blood. Noted subset: CD45RA-negative fraction. CDR3 loop: CASGGLAGDEQFF. The CDR3 DNA sequence: TGTGCCAGCGGGGGACTAGCGGGCGATGAGCAGTTCTTC.